Shown below are 13 T cell receptor beta chains from a single sample sequenced in a study of early T cells in non-severe SARS-CoV-2 infection. Using its own MiXCR run on the 5' RACE reads, TCRdb lists one record per CDR3 protein. The top ten clones hold 13% of a sample with about 50,000 distinct CDR3 sequences, around 10% of them seen once. The sample consisted of whole blood. These receptors originate from an adult who was a healthcare worker with PCR-confirmed SARS-CoV-2 infection or an uninfected control (not recorded which).

This clonotype was picked up many times. This chain connects TRBV6-2 or TRBV6-3 to TRBJ2-7; 11 bases fit TRBD2. After removal of 6 bases from V and 4 bases from J, the junction contained 8 bases not matched to a gene. The CDR3 loop spans 15 amino acids. CDR1 is MNHEY and CDR2 is SVGEGT in the germline V gene. Here the CDR3 reads CASRDPSGRFYEQYF. DNA of the CDR3: TGTGCCAGCAGGGACCCTAGCGGGAGGTTTTACGAGCAGTACTTC.

The chain employs TRBV6-1 and TRBJ2-5; TRBD2 matches at 9 bases. The CDR3 is made up of 18 amino acids. The V and J ends lost 1 base and 5 bases, in that order; junction bases with no gene match: 14. In germline, CDR1 is MNHNS, CDR2 SASEGT. CDR3 region: CASSEEVFIAGAGETQYF. The CDR3 nucleotides are TGTGCCAGCAGTGAAGAGGTCTTTATAGCGGGAGCTGGGGAGACCCAGTACTTC.

This clonotype was seen more than once but under ten times. The chain uses TRBV10-3 and TRBJ1-2; 7 nucleotides match TRBD1. J lost 4 bases, V lost 4 bases, and 9 bases had no gene match. The CDR3 loop spans 15 amino acids. The germline V gene encodes CDR1 ENHRY and CDR2 SYGVKD. CDR3 sequence reads: CAISVPGQRVYGYTF. CDR3 in DNA: TGTGCCATCAGTGTTCCGGGACAGCGAGTCTATGGCTACACCTTC.

The CDR3 DNA is TGTGCCAGCAGCCAAGCTGAAGGGGGGGCCTACTACAATGAGCAGTTCTTC. It codes for CASSQAEGGAYYNEQFF. The chain joins TRBV4-2 to TRBJ2-1; TRBD2 is a possible D gene (7 bases). Germline loops: CDR1 LGHNA, CDR2 YNFKEQ. V lost 1 base, J lost 3 bases, and 16 bases lay in between. The CDR3 is 17 residues long.

At least ten counts were recorded for this clonotype. This chain uses TRBV7-2 with TRBJ2-1, with 10 bases fitting TRBD2. Trimming cost V 1 base and J 7 bases; bases outside gene matches: 7. The germline gives CDR1 SGHTA, CDR2 FQGNSA. The CDR3 has 16 residues. CDR3 DNA: TGTGCCAGCAGCTTAGTTGCAAGCGGGGGGGCAAATGAGCAGTTCTTC. Translated, it gives CASSLVASGGANEQFF.

This sequence joins TRBV20-1 and TRBJ2-3, with D tentatively TRBD2 (6 bases). The CDR3 extends over 12 amino acids. Trimming cost V 6 bases and J 4 bases, with 11 bases left between them. Germline V gene data show CDR1 as DFQATT and CDR2 as SNEGSKA (reference sequence). The DNA of the CDR3 is TGCAGTGCAAATAGCGGCTCAGATACGCAGTATTTT. This encodes CSANSGSDTQYF.

This clonotype occurred many times. The V gene is TRBV24-1, the J gene TRBJ1-5, with D hard to call. Germline V gene data show CDR1 as KGHDR and CDR2 as SFDVKD. V lost 1 base and J lost 5, with 5 bases in between. The CDR3 runs 13 residues. This CDR3 reads CATSDFKDQPQHF. In nucleotides, the CDR3 is TGTGCCACCAGTGATTTTAAAGATCAGCCCCAGCATTTT.

This clonotype has more than one count but fewer than ten. V gene TRBV5-8 combines with J gene TRBJ1-5; D not certain. Germline loops: CDR1 SGHTS, CDR2 YDEGEE. The CDR3 spans 14 residues. V was pared by 7 bases and J by 1 base, with 12 bases between. As DNA, the CDR3 is TGTGCCAGCTGCCTATCTTGGAGCAATCAGCCCCAGCATTTT. It yields the protein CASCLSWSNQPQHF.

This clonotype has a count of ten or more. The CDR3 sequence is CASSYPTGLRFETQYF. The CDR3 bases are TGTGCCAGCAGTTACCCCACGGGGCTTCGATTCGAGACCCAGTACTTC. The gene calls are TRBV6-2 or TRBV6-3 and TRBJ2-5; D could derive from TRBD1 or TRBD2 (5 bases each). The CDR3 is 16 amino acids. CDR1 and CDR2 from the germline V gene are MNHEY and SVGEGT. Trimming took 2 bases from V and 5 from J, leaving 18 bases between them.

This clonotype was seen at least ten times. CDR3 in amino acids: CASSPGAEAFF. The CDR3 nucleotides are TGTGCCAGCAGCCCCGGGGCTGAAGCTTTCTTT. The rearrangement uses TRBV6-2 or TRBV6-3 and TRBJ1-1; no definite D call. Trimming cost V 6 bases and J 6 bases, with 8 bases left between them. Germline lookup yields CDR1 MNHEY and CDR2 SVGEGT. The CDR3 is 11 residues long.

This clonotype is deemed medium-sized (0.01 to 0.1%). This chain connects TRBV7-2 to TRBJ2-5; the match to TRBD1 covers 8 bases. The CDR3 consists of 14 residues. J gave up 3 bases and V 4 bases, and 4 bases lay outside the gene matches. Germline CDR1 is SGHTA and CDR2 is FQGNSA. The CDR3 here is CASSSGQEEETQYF. CDR3 bases: TGTGCCAGCAGCTCGGGACAGGAAGAAGAGACCCAGTACTTC.

This clonotype was picked up many times. The gene calls are TRBV18 and TRBJ1-2, with a possible D match to TRBD1 (6 bases). Germline V lookup: CDR1 KGHSH, CDR2 LQKENI. Trimming took off 5 bases at V and 2 bases at J, with 12 bases between the two ends. The CDR3 sequence is 14 residues long. The CDR3 DNA follows: TGTGCCAGCTCAAGGGGGGCGCAAAACTATGGCTACACCTTC. It codes for CASSRGAQNYGYTF.

This clonotype occurred many times. V is TRBV12-3 or TRBV12-4 and J is TRBJ1-1; 8 bases fit TRBD1. The CDR3 runs 12 residues. The V segment lost 5 bases and the J segment 10 bases; nucleotides outside the gene matches: 6. CDR3 sequence (DNA): TGTGCCAGCAGTATCCAGGGGGCGCGAGCTTTCTTT. Protein product: CASSIQGARAFF.